The rows below give T cell receptor beta chains drawn from one sample of a study of cytotoxic CD8 clonotypes in ibrutinib-treated CLL. Profiling relied on immunoSEQ multiplex PCR, and the TCRdb table lists in-frame clones only, not all of them. In the table there are under 150,000 clones, approximately 80% of which are singletons. Source: PBMCs, taken after 36 months of ibrutinib treatment. Receptors were obtained from a human donor with chronic lymphocytic leukemia. The CDR3 runs from the conserved cysteine through the conserved F or W. A D gene is named only where the DNA matches it firmly. The size of a clone is reported for some rows only, either as once, few or many, or as a class for expanded clones.

j_call cdr3_length v_call clone_size d_call cdr3_nt cdr3_aa
TRBJ1-5 12 TRBV18 NA NA TGTGCCAGCTCTCCCGGGCCCTGGTCCCAGCATTTT CASSPGPWSQHF
TRBJ2-7 13 TRBV30 NA TRBD1 TGTGCCTGGAGTGTAAGAGGGGGCCACGAGCAGTACTTC CAWSVRGGHEQYF
TRBJ1-2 11 TRBV29-1 NA TRBD1 TGCAGCGTGTGGGACAGTAGAAAGTGCACCTTC CSVWDSRKCTF
TRBJ1-6 17 TRBV5-4 NA NA TGTGCCAGCAGGCCAAGATTAGGGTCGTCGTATAATTCACCCCTCCACTTT CASRPRLGSSYNSPLHF
TRBJ2-5 19 TRBV5-1 NA TRBD2 TGCGCCAGCAGATATCAAATCGGGGGACTAGCGGGAAGGGGAGAGACCCAGTACTTC CASRYQIGGLAGRGETQYF
TRBJ2-7 11 TRBV4-1 few NA TGCGCCAGCAGCTCGGGGGAGGTAGTTTACTTC CASSSGEVVYF
TRBJ1-5 14 TRBV6-6 NA NA TGTGCCAGCAGTTACTCGAACAGTAATCAGCCCCAGCATTTT CASSYSNSNQPQHF
TRBJ2-7 13 TRBV6-1 NA NA TGTGCCAGCAGGGACTCCTCGGCCTACGAGCAGTACTTC CASRDSSAYEQYF
TRBJ2-1 15 TRBV5-1 NA NA TGCGCCAGCAGCTTGGAGGCTACCAGCTACAATGAGCAGTTCTTC CASSLEATSYNEQFF
TRBJ2-3 14 TRBV7-8 NA NA TGTGCCAGCAGCCCTCGGGACTTGGGGGATACGCAGTATTTT CASSPRDLGDTQYF
TRBJ1-1 16 TRBV6-6 NA TRBD1 TGTGCCAGCAGTCCATCCGGGACAGCCATGAACACTGAAGCTTTCTTT CASSPSGTAMNTEAFF
TRBJ2-1 17 TRBV18 NA NA TGTGCCAGCTCATCTCTCATGGGGGGGCTCTCCTACAATGAGCAGTTCTTC CASSSLMGGLSYNEQFF
TRBJ2-7 11 TRBV10-1 NA NA TGCGCCAGCAGTGAGTCTTACGAGCAGTACTTC CASSESYEQYF
TRBJ1-2 12 TRBV18 NA TRBD1 TGTGCCAGCTCACTAGACAGGGTTGGCTACACCTTC CASSLDRVGYTF
TRBJ1-6 12 TRBV11-2 NA NA TGTGCCAGCAGCTTCCAGAATTCACCCCTCCACTTT CASSFQNSPLHF
TRBJ2-7 14 TRBV15 NA NA TGTGCCACCAGCAGGTCTACAGGGATCTACGAGCAGTACTTC CATSRSTGIYEQYF
TRBJ2-3 14 TRBV5-1 NA TRBD1 TGCGCCAGCAGCTCTTGGACAGGCGGTGATACGCAGTATTTT CASSSWTGGDTQYF
TRBJ1-2 12 TRBV10-3 NA NA TGTGCCATCAGTGAGACCTTAGTGGGCTACACCTTC CAISETLVGYTF
TRBJ2-2 13 TRBV2 once NA TGTGCCAGCAGGGTGTTCGAGTCCGGGGAGCTGTTTTTT CASRVFESGELFF
TRBJ2-1 14 TRBV5-1 NA NA TGCGCCAGCAGCTTGCCGGGCTCCTACAATGAGCAGTTCTTC CASSLPGSYNEQFF
TRBJ2-7 14 TRBV30 NA NA TGTGCCTGGAGTGCTCCGCGGGTCTCCTACGAGCAGTACTTC CAWSAPRVSYEQYF
TRBJ1-5 13 TRBV27 NA NA TGTGCCAGCAGTTTAAGGAGCAATCAGCCCCAGCATTTT CASSLRSNQPQHF
TRBJ2-5 11 TRBV7-6 once NA TGTGCCAGCAGCTTTCAAGAGACCCAGTACTTC CASSFQETQYF
TRBJ2-7 13 TRBV11-3 NA TRBD1 TGTGCCAGCAGTACAGGACAGGGCTACGAGCAGTACTTC CASSTGQGYEQYF
TRBJ2-1 14 TRBV5-1 NA NA TGCGCCAGCAGCTGGAGGACAACCACCGATGAGCAGTTCTTC CASSWRTTTDEQFF
TRBJ2-2 17 TRBV4-2 NA NA TGTGCCAGCAGCCAAGATTGGCTAGCCGATAACACCGGGGAGCTGTTTTTT CASSQDWLADNTGELFF
TRBJ2-7 13 TRBV11-2 NA NA TGTGCCAGCAGCTTTTCCCCCGGTTCTGTGCAGTACTTC CASSFSPGSVQYF
TRBJ2-1 14 TRBV10-2 NA NA TGCGCCAGCAGTGAGACCCGACAGGCTGGTGAGCAGTTCTTC CASSETRQAGEQFF
TRBJ1-6 16 TRBV7-9 NA TRBD1 TGTGCCAGCAGCCCCAGTACCGGGACAGAGCTTTCACCCCTCCACTTT CASSPSTGTELSPLHF
TRBJ2-7 13 TRBV5-1 NA NA TGCGCCAGCAGAACCCCAGGGGCGTACGAGCAGTACTTC CASRTPGAYEQYF
TRBJ1-2 14 TRBV19 few TRBD1 TGTGCCAGTAGTACTGGGACAGGGCTTGGAGGCTACACCTTC CASSTGTGLGGYTF
TRBJ1-2 14 TRBV2 few TRBD1 TGTGCCAGCACCCTGACCGGGACAGACTATGGCTACACCTTC CASTLTGTDYGYTF
TRBJ2-1 15 TRBV9 NA TRBD2 TGTGCCAGCAGCATAGCGGGGGGGCCTTCCAATGAGCAGTTCTTC CASSIAGGPSNEQFF
TRBJ1-5 14 TRBV2 NA NA TGTGCCAGCAGTGAACAGGGTAGCAATCAGCCCCAGCATTTT CASSEQGSNQPQHF
TRBJ2-5 13 TRBV30 NA TRBD2 TGTGCCTGGGGCGGGGGGGTCCAAGAGACCCAGTACTTC CAWGGGVQETQYF
TRBJ1-5 13 TRBV18 NA NA TGTGCCAGCTCACCGGACAAGAATCAGCCCCAGCATTTT CASSPDKNQPQHF
TRBJ2-7 18 TRBV4-1 NA TRBD1 TGCGCCAGCAGCCAACCGTTCCTTCCCGGGACAGGGAGGTACGAGCAGTACTTC CASSQPFLPGTGRYEQYF
TRBJ2-1 14 TRBV19 NA TRBD2 TGTGCCAGTAGTGCCTTGGGGACTAGTGATGAGCAGTTCTTC CASSALGTSDEQFF
TRBJ2-5 12 TRBV19 few NA TGTGCCAGTAGTATCGCGGGGGAGACCCAGTACTTC CASSIAGETQYF
TRBJ1-2 15 TRBV5-6 NA NA TGTGCCAGCAGCTTGGCCAGTGGAGGCTTTTATGGCTACACCTTC CASSLASGGFYGYTF
TRBJ2-1 15 TRBV9 few TRBD2 TGTGCCAGCAGCGTAGGAAGCGGGAGCGGCGATGAGCAGTTCTTC CASSVGSGSGDEQFF
TRBJ2-7 12 TRBV5-8 few NA TGTGCCAGCAGCTTGACTTCCCTCGAGCAGTACTTC CASSLTSLEQYF
TRBJ2-7 15 TRBV7-9 NA TRBD2 TGTGCCAGCAGACCTACTAGCGGGAGGTCTAGCGAGCAGTACTTC CASRPTSGRSSEQYF
TRBJ1-2 13 TRBV6-1 few NA TGTGCCAGCAGTGAAATGGACGTCCATGGCTACACCTTC CASSEMDVHGYTF
TRBJ1-3 15 TRBV18 NA TRBD1 TGTGCCAGCTCACCCCCGGGACAGGGGGCGTACACCATATATTTT CASSPPGQGAYTIYF
TRBJ1-5 14 TRBV27 NA NA TGTGCCAGCAGTTTAAGGCGGTGGGATCGGCCCCAGCATTTT CASSLRRWDRPQHF
TRBJ1-2 17 TRBV30 NA TRBD1 TGTGCCTGGAGTGTAGGGTTGGGACAGGGGAAATTCGGGGGCTACACCTTC CAWSVGLGQGKFGGYTF
TRBJ2-7 16 TRBV6-5 NA TRBD1 TGTGCCAGCAGTTACTCCTATACAGGGGAAGGCTACGAGCAGTACTTC CASSYSYTGEGYEQYF
TRBJ2-4 17 TRBV7-3 once NA TGTGCCAGCAGCTTACTTCTAGCCAAAAGAGGGGAAAACATTCAGTACTTC CASSLLLAKRGENIQYF
TRBJ2-5 13 TRBV29-1 NA NA TGCAGCACCCGGGGAGCACACCAAGAGACCCAGTACTTC CSTRGAHQETQYF
TRBJ1-1 15 TRBV4-2 NA NA TGTGCCAGCAGCCAAGACGCCCAGGGATACACTGAAGCTTTCTTT CASSQDAQGYTEAFF
TRBJ2-1 16 TRBV30 NA NA TGTGCCTGGAGCCTGACCCCGGGGGAAGCCTACAATGAGCAGTTCTTC CAWSLTPGEAYNEQFF
TRBJ1-1 11 TRBV30 NA NA TGTTCTCTCGCAGGGGAGAATGAAGCTTTCTTT CSLAGENEAFF
TRBJ2-5 11 TRBV5-6 NA NA TGTGCCAGCAGCTTGTTGGAGACCCAGTACTTC CASSLLETQYF
TRBJ1-1 12 TRBV6-1 NA NA TGTGCCAGCAGTGAATGGACAAGAGAAGCTTTCTTT CASSEWTREAFF
TRBJ1-2 12 TRBV19 NA NA TGTGCCAGTAGTTTCACTAACTATGGCTACACCTTC CASSFTNYGYTF
TRBJ2-7 13 TRBV6-5 NA TRBD2 TGTGCCAGCAGTTACGGACTAGTAGACGAGCAGTACTTC CASSYGLVDEQYF
TRBJ1-6 15 TRBV27 NA NA TGTGCCAGCAGTGTAGGGTATTCCTATAATTCACCCCTCCACTTT CASSVGYSYNSPLHF
TRBJ1-5 11 TRBV19 NA NA TGTGCCACCTCATCATCGGGGCCCCAGCATTTT CATSSSGPQHF